Listed here are 10 T cell receptor beta chains from one sample, sequenced in a study of T cell responses to AZD1222 COVID-19 vaccine. Clones were read by immunoSEQ multiplex PCR, and TCRdb kept only the in-frame ones, dropping some. The table records around 99,000 clones, about 93% of them present only once. The sample consisted of peripheral blood, taken 28 days after the second AZD1222 dose. Receptors originate from an adult who received the AZD1222 COVID-19 vaccine.

The genes are TRBV18 and TRBJ2-5, with 9 bases aligning to TRBD2. CDR3 size: 14 residues. The germline V gene encodes CDR1 KGHSH and CDR2 LQKENI. V shed 8 bases, J shed 2 bases, and the junction held 6 bases outside the gene matches. CDR3: CASRRLAVQETQYF. The DNA for the CDR3 is TGTGCCAGCCGACGACTAGCGGTTCAAGAGACCCAGTACTTC.

The V and J genes are TRBV3-1 (or the pseudogene TRBV3-2) and TRBJ1-4; TRBD1 matches at 7 bases. This CDR3 contains 15 residues. Trimming removed 6 bases from V and 4 bases from J; junction bases left unmatched: 8. Germline CDR1 LGHDT, CDR2 YNNKEL (reference sequence). CDR3 coding DNA: TGTGCCAGCAGACCTCGGGACAGCGGTAATGAAAAACTGTTTTTT. It is translated as CASRPRDSGNEKLFF.

The chain uses TRBV18 and TRBJ1-1, with D possibly being TRBD1 (6 bases). This CDR3 region has 15 residues. Germline V gene data show CDR1 as KGHSH and CDR2 as LQKENI. V lost 3 bases to trimming and J lost 2 bases, with 13 bases between them. The CDR3 region is CASSPPQGHNTEAFF. The DNA of the CDR3 is TGTGCCAGCTCACCCCCACAGGGTCACAACACTGAAGCTTTCTTT.

The genes are TRBV7-2 and TRBJ1-1; the D is unclear. V was clipped by 4 bases and J by 1 base, with 7 bases between them. This CDR3 has 13 residues. CDR1 is SGHTA and CDR2 is FQGNSA in the germline V gene. The CDR3 nucleotides are TGTGCCAGCAGCTCGACTTCGAACACTGAAGCTTTCTTT. Amino acids: CASSSTSNTEAFF. The full variable domain, in which reference TRBV7-2 and TRBJ1-1 provide the parts outside the CDR3, is GAGVSQSPSNKVTEKGKDVELRCDPISGHTALYWYRQSLGQGLEFLIYFQGNSAPDKSGLPSDRFSAERTGGSVSTLTIQRTQQEDSAVYLCASSSTSNTEAFFGQGTRLTVV.

The V call is TRBV6-5, the J call TRBJ1-5; maybe TRBD1 (5 bases). V was pared by 8 bases and J by 9 bases, with 14 bases between. The germline V gene encodes CDR1 MNHEY and CDR2 SVGAGI. CDR3 size: 12 residues. In nucleotides, the CDR3 is TGTGCCAGCGGGGGAGACTTGGGGCCCCAGCATTTT. Translating it yields CASGGDLGPQHF.

This rearrangement joins TRBV15 to TRBJ2-1, with 8 bases that match TRBD1. This CDR3 has 16 residues. Per the germline V gene, CDR1 is LNHNV and CDR2 is YYDKDF (reference sequence). J gave up 0 bases and V 6 bases, and 7 bases lay outside the gene matches. CDR3 sequence reads: CATRQTTGGSYNEQFF. The CDR3 DNA follows: TGTGCCACCAGACAAACCACAGGGGGCTCCTACAATGAGCAGTTCTTC.

CDR3 sequence: CASSLAHTYEQYF. The CDR3 region has the DNA TGTGCCAGCAGCTTAGCACATACCTACGAGCAGTACTTC. This rearrangement joins TRBV7-9 to TRBJ2-7, with D unclear. Trimming shortened V by 0 bases and J by 2 bases, and 5 bases separated the two germline ends. Germline V gives CDR1 SEHNR, CDR2 FQNEAQ (reference sequence). This CDR3 has 13 residues.

The J gene is TRBJ1-2, the V gene TRBV3-1 (or the pseudogene TRBV3-2), with 10 positions matching TRBD1. The CDR3 has 13 amino acids. Trimming took 4 bases from V and 6 from J; bases not matched to a gene: 2. Germline CDR1 LGHDT, CDR2 YNNKEL (reference sequence). The CDR3 spells CASSPDRGHGYTF. CDR3 sequence (DNA): TGTGCCAGCAGCCCCGACAGGGGGCATGGCTACACCTTC.

V gene TRBV6-5 combines with J gene TRBJ1-1; D is ambiguous. The CDR3 loop spans 14 amino acids. The germline V gene encodes CDR1 MNHEY and CDR2 SVGAGI. Trimming cost V 2 bases and J 0 bases, with 7 bases left between them. CDR3 residues: CASSYGRLNTEAFF. CDR3 nucleotides: TGTGCCAGCAGTTACGGACGGCTGAACACTGAAGCTTTCTTT.

The chain links TRBV12-3 or TRBV12-4 to TRBJ2-3; no definite D call. The V gene lost 6 bases and the J gene lost 4 bases, with 11 bases spanning the gap. The CDR3 length is 13 residues. The CDR3 nucleotides are TGTGCCAGCAGCCCCTCCTACGCAGATACGCAGTATTTT. This encodes CASSPSYADTQYF.